This TCR beta chain emerged from a study of blood T cell repertoires in COVID-19. The overall study: Nucleic acid was either cDNA or gDNA, and it came from T cells, B-cell-depleted T cells, or PBMCs.

The V end lost 4 bases, the J end lost 1 base, and 7 bases lay between the germline ends. Per the germline V gene, CDR1 is SGHDN and CDR2 is FVKESK. This CDR3 is 13 amino acids long. In the study's own analysis: How many nucleated cells were present was estimated from reference gene primer amplification. Profiled with immunoSEQ multiplex PCR; TCRdb holds only in-frame clones, not every one. That table gives V, J and clone size, and the DNA gave D and trimming. Here the sample spans tens of thousands of clones, less than 90% being singletons. The TCR sequence derives from a man between 65 and 85 years old with acute or convalescent COVID-19. Source material: peripheral blood. The rearrangement links TRBV14 to TRBJ1-1, with a weak D call TRBD1 (5 bases). This CDR3 is CASSLDRNTEAFF. The CDR3 coding sequence is TGTGCCAGCAGCCTAGACAGGAACACTGAAGCTTTCTTT.